This T cell receptor (beta chain) was sequenced for a study of CXCR3-negative and CXCR3-positive naive CD8 T cells. Points from the study as a whole: Comparison of naive CXCR3-negative and CXCR3-positive cells revealed similar TRBV-TRBJ usage, while memory cells differed. The majority of assays used fresh PBMCs, and CXCR3 expression partially decreased after cryopreservation. Both naive subsets had comparably high diversity; memory CD8+ cells much lower.

About this clonotype: Its specificity is not known.

CDR1 is MGHDK and CDR2 is SYGVNS in the germline V gene. The CDR3 sequence is 13 residues long. Phenotypically, naive CD8+ T cells corresponded to CD45RO-CCR7+CD27+CD95-. TRB cDNA libraries were made by UMI-labeled 5' RACE. From the 5' RACE reads, TCRdb lists one entry per CDR3 protein and no DNA. The sample totals fewer than 55,000 distinct CDR3 sequences. What was sequenced was naive CXCR3- CD8+ T cells from blood. Subset specified: CD45RO-CCR7+CD27+CD95- naive CD8+ T cells lacking CXCR3 (TNR3-). The receptor was derived from a human donor in good health. Some clones in this sample may be carry-over from other donors' samples. The chain uses TRBV25-1 and TRBJ2-7. CDR3 sequence: CASSEYFTYEQYF.